Many counts were recorded for the clone carrying this TCR beta chain. The data belong to a study of T-cell reconstitution after alpha-beta-depleted transplantation in children. Unique molecular identifiers featured in how the TCRbeta library was prepared. One entry per CDR3 protein results from TCRdb running MiXCR on the PCR reads. Here the sample spans 350,000 to 450,000 distinct CDR3 sequences, 10% to 15% being singletons. Germline V gene data show CDR1 as SGHTA and CDR2 as FQGNSA. V dropped 4 bases and J dropped 0; count of bases not matched to a gene: 6. This CDR3 spans 16 amino acids. The chain combines TRBV7-2 with TRBJ2-3, with 8 bases that match TRBD1. The input for sequencing was PBMCs, taken from the stem cell graft. This clonotype originated in a human donor who donated a stem cell graft to a child with Fanconi anemia. In DNA form, the CDR3 reads TGTGCCAGCAGCTCCAACAGGGGGTCTAGCACAGATACGCAGTATTTT. Translation gives CASSSNRGSSTDTQYF.